A selection of T cell receptor beta chains follows, all from one sample in a study of brain T cells in children with intractable seizures. The assay was immunoSEQ multiplex PCR, and TCRdb's table has in-frame clones only and misses some. Of roughly 69,000 clones listed, about 96% are singletons. Material: peripheral blood, obtained at surgery. The source of these receptors is a boy younger than two with focal cortical dysplasia and intractable seizures. CDR3s include the opening cysteine and the closing phenylalanine or tryptophan. The D gene is left open where the match is weak. Size tells how often a clone was seen (once, few, many) or the class of an expanded clone, and some rows leave it out.

d_call clone_size j_call v_call cdr3_nt cdr3_aa
TRBD2 - TRBJ2-1 TRBV4-3 TGCGCCAGCAGCCAAGCCCGGACTAGCGGGAGTGTGGATGAGCAGTTCTTC CASSQARTSGSVDEQFF
- - TRBJ1-3 TRBV5-5 TGTGCCAGCAGCTTTCTCGACGGCGGTGGAAACACCATATATTTT CASSFLDGGGNTIYF
TRBD1 once TRBJ2-3 TRBV7-2 TGTGCCAGCAGCCCGCGACAGGGGACAGATACGCAGTATTTT CASSPRQGTDTQYF
TRBD2 - TRBJ2-7 TRBV2 TGTGCCAGCAGTGAACTAGCGGCATACTACGAGCAGTACTTC CASSELAAYYEQYF
- - TRBJ2-2 TRBV7-6 TGTGCCAGCAGCTTAGATGGCGCCACCGGGGAGCTGTTTTTT CASSLDGATGELFF
- - TRBJ2-7 TRBV10-3 TGTGCCATCAGTGAGTCGCTGGGGGGACAGTGGTACTTC CAISESLGGQWYF
- - TRBJ2-7 TRBV19 TGTGCCAGTAGTATATGGGGGGTCTCCGAGCAGTACTTC CASSIWGVSEQYF
TRBD1 - TRBJ1-1 TRBV29-1 TGCAGCGTGGGGATGACAGGGGACACTGAAGCTTTCTTT CSVGMTGDTEAFF
TRBD2 - TRBJ2-3 TRBV5-1 TGCGCCAGCAGAGGACTAGGAACCACAGATACGCAGTATTTT CASRGLGTTDTQYF
- - TRBJ1-1 TRBV6-2/TRBV6-3 TGTGCCAGCAGTCGGGGGGTGACCACTGAAGCTTTCTTT CASSRGVTTEAFF
- - TRBJ1-2 TRBV28 TGTGCCAGCAGTTTATACAGGAGTAACTATGGCTACACCTTC CASSLYRSNYGYTF
- - TRBJ2-1 TRBV7-2 TGTGCCAGCAGCTTAGTTCAGGAGCAGTTCTTC CASSLVQEQFF
- - TRBJ1-3 TRBV5-1 TGCGCCAGCAGCCCTATTGGAACGTTTAACTCTGGAAACACCATATATTTT CASSPIGTFNSGNTIYF
- - TRBJ1-5 TRBV23-1 TGCGCCAGCCTCAGTCGGGGTTGGATCGGGCGCAATCAGCCCCAGCATTTT CASLSRGWIGRNQPQHF
TRBD2 - TRBJ2-4 TRBV7-6 TGTGCCAGCAGCCCCCGATTGGTGGGAGGGGTTGGGTCCAAAAACATTCAGTACTTC CASSPRLVGGVGSKNIQYF
- - TRBJ2-1 TRBV6-5 TGTGCCAGCAGCCGACCTTCCTACAATGAGCAGTTCTTC CASSRPSYNEQFF
TRBD2 - TRBJ2-5 TRBV29-1 TGCAGCGTTCAGGGACTAGCGGTGCAAGAGACCCAGTACTTC CSVQGLAVQETQYF
TRBD1 - TRBJ2-3 TRBV20-1 TGCAGTGCTAGTTTGGGGACAGGGGTGACGAGCACAGATACGCAGTATTTT CSASLGTGVTSTDTQYF
- - TRBJ2-1 TRBV7-9 TGTGCCAGCAGCTTAGGAGCCTCCAATGAGCAGTTCTTC CASSLGASNEQFF
- - TRBJ1-2 TRBV4-3 TGCGCCAGCAGCCCGGGGACAAGGGCTAACTATGGCTACACCTTC CASSPGTRANYGYTF
- - TRBJ2-1 TRBV3-1/TRBV3-2 TGTGCCAGCAGCCGGGGGCCCCGGAGCTCCTACAATGAGCAGTTCTTC CASSRGPRSSYNEQFF
- - TRBJ1-2 TRBV28 TGTGCCAGCAGTCCAGACAGCTATGGCTACACCTTC CASSPDSYGYTF
- - TRBJ1-1 TRBV2 TGTGCCAGCAGTAAGGGATCGGCTGAAGCTTTCTTT CASSKGSAEAFF
TRBD2 - TRBJ2-1 TRBV12-5 TGTGCTAGTGGTTTGGTAACCGGGACTAGCGGATACAATGAGCAGTTCTTC CASGLVTGTSGYNEQFF
TRBD1 - TRBJ2-6 TRBV7-2 TGTGCCAGCAGCCCCCAGGACAGGGGGGCCAACGTCCTGACTTTC CASSPQDRGANVLTF
- - TRBJ2-2 TRBV2 TGTGCCAGCAGTCGCCGGGCCCTAAACACCGGGGAGCTGTTTTTT CASSRRALNTGELFF
- - TRBJ1-5 TRBV19 TGTGCCAGTACCGGGGGGGGGAATTATCAGCCCCAGCATTTT CASTGGGNYQPQHF
- - TRBJ2-5 TRBV15 TGTGCCACCAGCAGCTTGGGCGGACTCCAAGAGACCCAGTACTTC CATSSLGGLQETQYF
TRBD1 - TRBJ1-2 TRBV7-9 TGTGCCAGCAGCTTAGGGACAGGATATGGCTACACCTTC CASSLGTGYGYTF
TRBD1 - TRBJ1-4 TRBV19 TGTGCCAGTACCAGGGACAGGAATAATGAAAAACTGTTTTTT CASTRDRNNEKLFF